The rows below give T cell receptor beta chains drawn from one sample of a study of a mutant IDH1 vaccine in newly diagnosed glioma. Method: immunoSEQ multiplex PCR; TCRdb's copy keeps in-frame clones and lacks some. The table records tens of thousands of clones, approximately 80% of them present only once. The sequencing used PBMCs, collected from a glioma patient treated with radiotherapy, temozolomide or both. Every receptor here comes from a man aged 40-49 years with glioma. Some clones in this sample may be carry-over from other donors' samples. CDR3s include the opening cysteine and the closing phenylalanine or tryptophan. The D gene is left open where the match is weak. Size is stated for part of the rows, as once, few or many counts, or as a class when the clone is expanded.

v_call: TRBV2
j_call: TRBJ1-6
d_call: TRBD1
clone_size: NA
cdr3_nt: TGTGCCAGCAGTGTGGACAGGTTAAATTCACCCCTCCACTTT
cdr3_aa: CASSVDRLNSPLHF

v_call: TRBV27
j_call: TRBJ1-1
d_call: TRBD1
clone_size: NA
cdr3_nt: TGTGCCAGCAGGACAGGGGGCTTAACTGAAGCTTTCTTT
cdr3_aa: CASRTGGLTEAFF

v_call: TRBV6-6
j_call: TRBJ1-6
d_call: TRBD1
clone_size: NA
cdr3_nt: TGTGCCAGCATAGGGGACAGGGCAAGTTCACCCCTCCACTTT
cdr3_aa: CASIGDRASSPLHF

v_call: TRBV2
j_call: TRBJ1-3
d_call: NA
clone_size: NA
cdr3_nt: TGTGCCAGCAGTAAACGGGGGACGACTGGAAACACCATATATTTT
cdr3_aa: CASSKRGTTGNTIYF

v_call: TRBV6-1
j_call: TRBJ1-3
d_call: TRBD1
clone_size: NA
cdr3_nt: TGTGCCAGCAGTGAAGGGACAGGGGCGCCTGGAAACACCATATATTTT
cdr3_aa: CASSEGTGAPGNTIYF

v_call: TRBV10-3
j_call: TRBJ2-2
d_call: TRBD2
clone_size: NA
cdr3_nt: TGTGCCATCAGTGGTACGGGGGGGCGGTACACCGGGGAGCTGTTTTTT
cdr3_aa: CAISGTGGRYTGELFF

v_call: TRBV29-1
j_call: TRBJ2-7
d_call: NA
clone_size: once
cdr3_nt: TGCAGCGTTGAGGGGGATACAAGCTACGAGCAGTACTTC
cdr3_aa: CSVEGDTSYEQYF

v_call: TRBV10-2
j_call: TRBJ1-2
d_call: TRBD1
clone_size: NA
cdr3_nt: TGCGCCAGCACCCCTGACAGGGGTAACTATGGCTACACCTTC
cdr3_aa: CASTPDRGNYGYTF

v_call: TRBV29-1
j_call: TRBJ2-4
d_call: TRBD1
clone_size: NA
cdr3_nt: TGCAGCGTGCCCGACAGGGGGCAGAACATTCAGTACTTC
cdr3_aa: CSVPDRGQNIQYF

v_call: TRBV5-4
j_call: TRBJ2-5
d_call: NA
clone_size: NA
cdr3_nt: TGTGCCAGCAGCTTGGTACTGGGAGAGACCCAGTACTTC
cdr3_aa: CASSLVLGETQYF

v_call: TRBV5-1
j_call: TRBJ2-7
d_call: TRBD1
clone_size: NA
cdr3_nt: TGCGCCAGCAGCCCCCGGACAGGGGCCTACGAGCAGTACTTC
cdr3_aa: CASSPRTGAYEQYF

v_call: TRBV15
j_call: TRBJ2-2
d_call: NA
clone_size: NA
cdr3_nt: TGTGCCACCAGCAGAGATGCAGGGAGCACCGGGGAGCTGTTTTTT
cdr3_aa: CATSRDAGSTGELFF

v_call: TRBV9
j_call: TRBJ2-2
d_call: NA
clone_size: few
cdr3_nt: TGTGCCAGCACCACGGGAGCGATCACCGGGGAGCTGTTTTTT
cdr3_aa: CASTTGAITGELFF

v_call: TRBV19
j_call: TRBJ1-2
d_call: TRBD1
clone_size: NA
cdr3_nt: TGTGCCAGAGACAGGGGCTCTAGAAATGGCTACACCTTC
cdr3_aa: CARDRGSRNGYTF

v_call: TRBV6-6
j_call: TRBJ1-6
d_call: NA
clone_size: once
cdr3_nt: TGTGCCAGCACCCGCGGACAGAGCTCCTATAATTCACCCCTCCACTTT
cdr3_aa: CASTRGQSSYNSPLHF

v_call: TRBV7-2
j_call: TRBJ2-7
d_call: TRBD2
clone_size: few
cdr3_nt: TGTGCCAGCAAGGTGGGCCTAGCGGGGCACGAGCAGTACTTC
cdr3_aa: CASKVGLAGHEQYF

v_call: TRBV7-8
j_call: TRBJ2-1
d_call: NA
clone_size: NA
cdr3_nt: TGTGCCAGCAGCTCGCTCGTTTCCGTCATGACCCGCAATGAGCAGTTCTTC
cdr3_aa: CASSSLVSVMTRNEQFF

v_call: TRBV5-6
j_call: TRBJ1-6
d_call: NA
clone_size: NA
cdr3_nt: TGTGCCAGCAGCTTGGGGAGTTCACCCCTCCACTTT
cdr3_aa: CASSLGSSPLHF

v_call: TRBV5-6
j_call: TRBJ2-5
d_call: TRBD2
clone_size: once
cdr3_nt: TGTGCCAGCAGCTTAGCGGGGAAAGAGACCCAGTACTTC
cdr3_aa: CASSLAGKETQYF

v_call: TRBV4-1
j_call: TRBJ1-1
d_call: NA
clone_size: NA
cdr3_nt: TGCGCCAGCAGCCTACACCTGGCAGGAGTAGGTGAAGCTTTCTTT
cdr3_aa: CASSLHLAGVGEAFF

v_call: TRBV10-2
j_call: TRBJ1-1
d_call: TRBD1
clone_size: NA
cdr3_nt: TGCGCCAGCATCAGATCGACAGGGGACACTGAAGCTTTCTTT
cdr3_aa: CASIRSTGDTEAFF

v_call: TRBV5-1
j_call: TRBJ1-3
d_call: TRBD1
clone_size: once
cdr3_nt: TGCGCCAGCAGCCCTTGGACAGGAGGAAACACCATATATTTT
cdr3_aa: CASSPWTGGNTIYF

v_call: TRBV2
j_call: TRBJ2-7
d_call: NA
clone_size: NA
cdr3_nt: TGTGCCAGCAGTGAATCGTGGGGAACCATCTACGAGCAGTACTTC
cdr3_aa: CASSESWGTIYEQYF

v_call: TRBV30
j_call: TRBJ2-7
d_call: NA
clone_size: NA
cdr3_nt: TGTGCCTGGAACGGGTCGGGCGAGCAGTACTTC
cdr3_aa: CAWNGSGEQYF

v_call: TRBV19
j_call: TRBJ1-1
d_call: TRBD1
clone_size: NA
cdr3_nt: TGTGCCAGTAGGGCAGGGGGCTTTCTCACTGAAGCTTTCTTT
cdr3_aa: CASRAGGFLTEAFF

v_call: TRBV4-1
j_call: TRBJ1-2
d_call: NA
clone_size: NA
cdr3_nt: TGCGCCAGCAGCCGGAGCCGGGACATGAACTATGGCTACACCTTC
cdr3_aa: CASSRSRDMNYGYTF

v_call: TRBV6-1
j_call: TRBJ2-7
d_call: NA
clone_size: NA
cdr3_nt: TGTGCCAGCAGTGTCCCCCTTCCCGAGCAGTACTTC
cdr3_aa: CASSVPLPEQYF

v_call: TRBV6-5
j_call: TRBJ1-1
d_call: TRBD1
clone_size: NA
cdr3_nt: TGTGCCAGCAGACCAGACAGGGTAGGGAACACTGAAGCTTTCTTT
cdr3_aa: CASRPDRVGNTEAFF

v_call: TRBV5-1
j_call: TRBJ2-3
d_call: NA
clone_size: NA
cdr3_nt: TGCGCCAGCAGCTTGGGCAGGGGTGATACGCAGTATTTT
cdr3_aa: CASSLGRGDTQYF

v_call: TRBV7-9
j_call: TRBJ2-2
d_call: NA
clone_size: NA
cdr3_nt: TGTGCCAGCAGCTTGTGGGGGCGAAGCACCGGGGAGCTGTTTTTT
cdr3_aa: CASSLWGRSTGELFF

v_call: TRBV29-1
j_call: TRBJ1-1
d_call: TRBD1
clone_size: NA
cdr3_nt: TGCAGCGTTGATAACATAGGGGGCCAGGCCGAAGCTTTCTTT
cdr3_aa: CSVDNIGGQAEAFF

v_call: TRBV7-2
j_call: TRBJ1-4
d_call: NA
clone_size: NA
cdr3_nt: TGTGCCAGCAGCGCCCGGGGGGGCACAGCAACTAATGAAAAACTGTTTTTT
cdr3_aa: CASSARGGTATNEKLFF

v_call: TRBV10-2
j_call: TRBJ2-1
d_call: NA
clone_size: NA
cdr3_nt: TGCGCCAGCAGTGAGGAAGTTTCGCTGATCAATGAGCAGTTCTTC
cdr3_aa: CASSEEVSLINEQFF

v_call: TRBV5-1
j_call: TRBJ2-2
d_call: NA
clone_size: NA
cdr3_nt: TGCGCCAGCAGCTTGGGAGGGTCGGGGACCGGGGAGCTGTTTTTT
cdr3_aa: CASSLGGSGTGELFF

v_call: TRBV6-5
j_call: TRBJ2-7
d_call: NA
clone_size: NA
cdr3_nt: TGTGCCAGCAGTTCCCAGGCCTTGGTGGGGGAGCAGTACTTC
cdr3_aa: CASSSQALVGEQYF

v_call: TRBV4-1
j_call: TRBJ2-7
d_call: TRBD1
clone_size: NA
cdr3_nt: TGCGCCAGCAGCCGAGGGCCGGGACAGAGCTACGAGCAGTACTTC
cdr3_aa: CASSRGPGQSYEQYF

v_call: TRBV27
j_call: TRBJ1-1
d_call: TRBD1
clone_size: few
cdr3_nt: TGTGCCAGCAGTTTATCGGGACAGGGGTGGGCAGCTTTCTTT
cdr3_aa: CASSLSGQGWAAFF

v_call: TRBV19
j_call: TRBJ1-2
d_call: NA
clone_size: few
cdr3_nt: TGTGCCAGTAGTTTACTCTCGCGAGGCTATGGCTACACCTTC
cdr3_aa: CASSLLSRGYGYTF

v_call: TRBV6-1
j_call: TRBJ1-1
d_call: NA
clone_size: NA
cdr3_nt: TGTGCCAGCAGTGAACACGGCAGGTATACTGAAGCTTTCTTT
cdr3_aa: CASSEHGRYTEAFF

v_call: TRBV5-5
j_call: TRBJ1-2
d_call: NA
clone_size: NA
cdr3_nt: TGTGCCAGCAGCTTGGACAGGGTTAACTATGGCTACACCTTC
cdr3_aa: CASSLDRVNYGYTF

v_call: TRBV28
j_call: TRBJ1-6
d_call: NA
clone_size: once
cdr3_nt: TGTGCCAGCAGTCTATCTTCTGGGAGCTCCTATAATTCACCCCTCCACTTT
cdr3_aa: CASSLSSGSSYNSPLHF

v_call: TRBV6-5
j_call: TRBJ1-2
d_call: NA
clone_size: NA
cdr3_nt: TGTGCCAGCAGTTACTCGTTCGGGGGAACCTATGGCTACACCTTC
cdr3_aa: CASSYSFGGTYGYTF

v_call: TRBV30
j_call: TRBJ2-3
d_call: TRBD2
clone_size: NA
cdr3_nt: TGTGCCTGGACCAAGCGGGGCAGCACAGATACGCAGTATTTT
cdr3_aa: CAWTKRGSTDTQYF

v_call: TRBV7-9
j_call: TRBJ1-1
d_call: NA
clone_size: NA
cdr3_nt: TGTGCCAGCAGCGACCGCTCCGGGTTAGCTTTCTTT
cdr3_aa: CASSDRSGLAFF

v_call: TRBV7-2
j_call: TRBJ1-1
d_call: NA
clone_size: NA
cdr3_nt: TGTGCCAGCAGCTTCCCTGCCAAGATGGCTTTCTTT
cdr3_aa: CASSFPAKMAFF

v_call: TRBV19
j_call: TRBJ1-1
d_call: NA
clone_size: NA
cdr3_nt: TGTGCCAGTAGAAATCCCGGGGGCACTGAAGCTTTCTTT
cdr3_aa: CASRNPGGTEAFF

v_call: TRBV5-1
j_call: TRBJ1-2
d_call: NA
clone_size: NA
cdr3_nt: TGCGCCAGCAGCTTGGACAGGGATGGCTACACCTTC
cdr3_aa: CASSLDRDGYTF

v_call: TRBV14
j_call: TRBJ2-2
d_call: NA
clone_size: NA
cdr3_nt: TGTGCCAGCAGCCCCCTAGGTAGTTACACCGGGGAGCTGTTTTTT
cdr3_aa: CASSPLGSYTGELFF

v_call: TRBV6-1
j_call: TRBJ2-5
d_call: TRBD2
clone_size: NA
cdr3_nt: TGTGCCAGCAGTGACTTGCTCCGGGGGGGCCTCGGTCAAGAGACCCAGTACTTC
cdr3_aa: CASSDLLRGGLGQETQYF

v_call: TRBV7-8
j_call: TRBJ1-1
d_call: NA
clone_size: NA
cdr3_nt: TGTGCCAGCAGCTGGACGAGGGGGACTGAAGCTTTCTTT
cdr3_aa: CASSWTRGTEAFF

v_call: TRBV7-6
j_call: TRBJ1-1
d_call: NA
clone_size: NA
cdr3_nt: TGTGCCAGCAGCCCTGGCTCAATTCACACTGAAGCTTTCTTT
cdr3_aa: CASSPGSIHTEAFF

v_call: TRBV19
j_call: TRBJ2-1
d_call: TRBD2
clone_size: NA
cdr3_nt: TGTGCCAGTAGTATAGGTGGTAGCGGGGGCAATGAGCAGTTCTTC
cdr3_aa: CASSIGGSGGNEQFF

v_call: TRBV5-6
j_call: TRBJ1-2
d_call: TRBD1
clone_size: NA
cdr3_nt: TGTGCCAGCAGCTTGCAGACAGGGGGTCGCGTGAGGGGCTACACCTTC
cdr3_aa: CASSLQTGGRVRGYTF

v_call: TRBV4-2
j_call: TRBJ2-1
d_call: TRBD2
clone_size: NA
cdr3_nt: TGTGCCAGCAGCCAAGTTCTTGGGACTAGCTCGGGTTACAATGAGCAGTTCTTC
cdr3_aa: CASSQVLGTSSGYNEQFF

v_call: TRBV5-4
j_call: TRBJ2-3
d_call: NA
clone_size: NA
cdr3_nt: TGTGCCAGCAGCTTGGTACAGGGCGGGAATACGCAGTATTTT
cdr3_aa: CASSLVQGGNTQYF

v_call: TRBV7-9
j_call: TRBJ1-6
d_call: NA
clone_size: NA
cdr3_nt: TGTGCCAGCAGCCAGGACAGCCCACCCCTCCACTTT
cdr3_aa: CASSQDSPPLHF

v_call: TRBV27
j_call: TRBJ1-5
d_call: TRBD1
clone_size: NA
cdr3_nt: TGTGCCAGCAGTTTCCGGGACAGGGAGCCCCAGCATTTT
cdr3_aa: CASSFRDREPQHF